A single T cell receptor beta chain is shown here with its context. This sample was included in a study of blood T cell repertoires in COVID-19. Study-level background: Some COVID-19 samples were acute and others convalescent; all came from the United States, Italy and Spain. Nucleic acid was either cDNA or gDNA, and it came from T cells, B-cell-depleted T cells, or PBMCs.

This CDR3 comprises 15 residues. Germline V gene data show CDR1 as SGHNT and CDR2 as YENEEA. With V trimmed by 4 bases and J by 2 bases, 4 bases remained unmatched. Original methodology: How many nucleated cells were present was estimated from reference gene primer amplification. The protocol was immunoSEQ multiplex PCR, while the TCRdb copy is restricted to in-frame clones and leaves out a portion. That table furnishes V, J and clone size, whereas the DNA furnished D and trimming. Found here are about 230,000 clones, roughly 84% of them singletons; the top ten hold just under 1%. J is TRBJ2-1 and V is TRBV11-3; 8 nucleotides line up with TRBD2. This clonotype was obtained from a man in his forties or fifties with acute or convalescent COVID-19. The material sequenced was peripheral blood. Written as DNA, the CDR3 is TGTGCCAGCAGCTCCGTAGCGGGGCCCTACAATGAGCAGTTCTTC. It yields the protein CASSSVAGPYNEQFF. Full variable domain (outside the CDR3, taken from reference TRBV11-3 and TRBJ2-1): EAGVVQSPRYKIIEKKQPVAFWCNPISGHNTLYWYLQNLGQGPELLIRYENEEAVDDSQLPKDRFSAERLKGVDSTLKIQPAELGDSAVYLCASSSVAGPYNEQFFGPGTRLTVL.